These 2 T cell receptor beta chains were sequenced from one sample in a study of technical replicates of blood from a handful of donors. Some clones are missing from TCRdb's copy, which holds only in-frame ones; the method was immunoSEQ multiplex PCR. The data show around 70,000 clones, 95% seen once. The specimen was T cells isolated from PBMCs. These receptors were taken from a human donor in good health.

The chain links TRBV2 to TRBJ1-3; a weak D match, TRBD1 (6 bases). The germline V gene encodes CDR1 SNHLY and CDR2 FYNNEI. The length of the CDR3 is 13 residues. Trimming left V 8 bases short and J 2 bases short, with 10 bases between. The CDR3 protein is CASQKGAGNTIYF. The CDR3 bases are TGTGCCAGCCAAAAGGGGGCTGGAAACACCATATATTTT. Full variable domain (outside the CDR3, taken from reference TRBV2 and TRBJ1-3): EPEVTQTPSHQVTQMGQEVILRCVPISNHLYFYWYRQILGQKVEFLVSFYNNEISEKSEIFDDQFSVERPDGSNFTLKIRSTKLEDSAMYFCASQKGAGNTIYFGEGSWLTVV.

The J gene is TRBJ1-1, the V gene TRBV20-1; TRBD1 is a possible D gene (6 bases). CDR1 DFQATT and CDR2 SNEGSKA come from the germline V gene (reference sequence). Trimming cost V 1 base and J 10 bases, with 10 bases left between them. This CDR3 is built from 11 residues. This chain's CDR3 is CSARVGAGAFF. DNA of the CDR3: TGCAGTGCTAGAGTGGGGGCAGGAGCTTTCTTT.